Below, 26 T cell receptor beta chains from the same sample are listed, as sequenced in a study of T cells in Graves' hyperthyroidism and ophthalmopathy. Amplified regions were TCR beta CDR3 sequences from RNA transcripts. First-round RT-PCR targeting the TCR CDR3 was performed with the HTBI primer set. TCRdb processed the multiplex PCR reads anew with MiXCR; each CDR3 protein has one entry. The sample holds about 420,000 distinct CDR3 sequences, around 15% seen once. Sequencing was performed on blood. These receptors were collected from a woman aged 18-29 years with Graves' hyperthyroidism.

This clonotype was seen many times. The V and J genes are TRBV20-1 and TRBJ2-1; D gene uncertain. The V and J ends lost 6 bases and 3 bases respectively, with 15 bases between them. The V gene's germline CDR1 is DFQATT and CDR2 SNEGSKA (reference sequence). The CDR3 totals 14 residues. Here the CDR3 reads CSAPDLSIYNEQFF. The CDR3 DNA reads as TGCAGTGCGCCGGATTTATCAATCTACAATGAGCAGTTCTTC.

The chain couples TRBV9 to TRBJ2-7, with 10 nucleotides matching TRBD2. The V and J ends lost 3 bases and 4 bases, in that order; junction bases with no gene match: 10. The CDR3 runs 16 residues. CDR1 SGDLS and CDR2 YYNGEE come from the germline V gene. CDR3 sequence reads: CASSDSPGLAPYEQYF. DNA of the CDR3: TGTGCCAGCAGCGACTCTCCGGGACTAGCGCCGTACGAGCAGTACTTC.

This clonotype was observed a handful of times. The gene calls are TRBV11-2 and TRBJ2-3, with TRBD2 as a possible D gene (6 bases). V was trimmed by 3 bases and J by 6 bases, leaving 13 bases between them. The germline CDR1 and CDR2 sequences are SGHAT and FQNNGV. The CDR3 has 14 residues. The CDR3 is CASSFFGSADTQYF. The CDR3 region has the DNA TGTGCCAGCAGCTTTTTCGGGAGCGCGGATACGCAGTATTTT. Drawing the rest from reference TRBV11-2 and TRBJ2-3, the complete variable domain is EAGVAQSPRYKIIEKRQSVAFWCNPISGHATLYWYQQILGQGPKLLIQFQNNGVVDDSQLPKDRFSAERLKGVDSTLKIQPAKLEDSAVYLCASSFFGSADTQYFGPGTRLTVL.

With respect to this clonotype: The conserved phenylalanine or tryptophan normally closing the CDR3 is absent here, so this likely arose from a read error. The genes are TRBV9 and TRBJ2-3, with a tentative D call TRBD1 (6 bases). The ends were cut back, 3 bases at V and 1 base at J, with 9 bases in the middle. Germline values: CDR1 SGDLS, CDR2 YYNGEE. There are 14 residues in the CDR3. The CDR3 loop reads CASSADSRTDTQYS. Here the CDR3 DNA reads TGTGCCAGCAGCGCGGACAGCCGCACAGATACGCAGTATTCT.

This clonotype appeared many times. The rearrangement links TRBV20-1 to TRBJ1-1; 10 positions match TRBD1. The V gene's germline CDR1 is DFQATT and CDR2 SNEGSKA (reference sequence). The length of the CDR3 is 15 residues. The V and J ends lost 2 bases and 7 bases, in that order; junction bases with no gene match: 10. The chain's CDR3 is CSARIPGTGALEAFF. The CDR3 DNA sequence: TGCAGTGCTAGAATCCCCGGGACAGGGGCCCTTGAAGCTTTCTTT.

Ten or more counts support this clonotype. This chain links TRBV5-8 with TRBJ2-7; 8 positions agree with TRBD2. Trimming at V came to 1 base and at J to 6 bases, leaving 6 bases not matched to a gene. Germline-derived CDR1 and CDR2 are SGHTS and YDEGEE. The CDR3 covers 14 residues. The CDR3 here is CASSLPGRAGEQYF. The CDR3 coding sequence is TGTGCCAGCAGCTTGCCCGGGAGGGCCGGCGAGCAGTACTTC.

This chain connects TRBV28 to TRBJ2-7; possibly TRBD1 for D (5 bases). Germline V gene lookup returns CDR1 MDHEN and CDR2 SYDVKM. The V and J ends lost 6 bases and 0 bases respectively, with 15 bases between them. The CDR3 loop spans 15 amino acids. For the CDR3, the DNA is TGTGCCAGCAGCCTACAGGCGAGGAGCTCCTACGAGCAGTACTTC. Amino acids: CASSLQARSSYEQYF.

This clonotype was detected a few times. The rearrangement links TRBV3-1 to TRBJ2-6; 10 bases map to TRBD1. The CDR3 extends over 17 amino acids. CDR1 and CDR2 from the germline V gene are LGHDT and YNNKEL (reference sequence). V dropped 3 bases and J dropped 4; count of bases not matched to a gene: 6. The CDR3 is CASSHRQGARGANVLTF. In DNA, the CDR3 is TGTGCCAGCAGCCACAGACAGGGGGCTAGGGGGGCCAACGTCCTGACTTTC.

This clonotype was counted a few times. CDR3 bases: TGCGCCAGCAGACGGGGGGGTCAGGGGAGTGGGAACACTGAAGCTTTCTTT. Residues: CASRRGGQGSGNTEAFF. The chain uses TRBV5-1 and TRBJ1-1; D possibly corresponds to TRBD1 (6 bases). This CDR3 has 17 amino acids. Looked up from germline, CDR1 is SGHRS and CDR2 is YFSETQ. The V end was cut by 5 bases, the J end by 1 base, with 21 bases between.

CDR3 sequence reads: CASSEGTGIYEQYF. The CDR3 DNA is TGTGCCAGCAGTGAAGGGACAGGTATCTACGAGCAGTACTTC. The chain uses TRBV6-1 and TRBJ2-7; 7 bases are a match to TRBD1. Germline V gene sequence: CDR1 MNHNS, CDR2 SASEGT. Trimming removed 1 base from V and 3 bases from J; junction bases left unmatched: 3. The CDR3 sequence is 14 residues long.

This clonotype appeared many times. The chain uses TRBV20-1 and TRBJ1-2; a possible D gene is TRBD1 (5 bases). This CDR3 has 11 residues. From germline, CDR1 is DFQATT and CDR2 SNEGSKA (reference sequence). Trimming shortened V by 1 base and J by 7 bases, and 7 bases separated the two germline ends. CDR3 residues: CSARGGAGYTF. For the CDR3, the DNA is TGCAGTGCTAGAGGGGGCGCTGGCTACACCTTC.

This clonotype came up a few times. The J gene is TRBJ2-2, the V gene TRBV19, with D unclear. This CDR3 has 16 amino acids. Germline values: CDR1 LNHDA, CDR2 SQIVND (reference sequence). Trimming removed 3 bases at V and 2 bases at J, with 13 bases between. The CDR3 nucleotides are TGTGCCAGTAGTATTCAGATAGGGTCCAACACCGGGGAGCTGTTTTTT. Its translation: CASSIQIGSNTGELFF.

This clonotype was detected only once. A much larger clonotype is one base distant, so this may be a read error. The chain employs TRBV20-1 and TRBJ2-3; possibly TRBD2 for D (5 bases). CDR1 and CDR2 from the germline V gene are DFQATT and SNEGSKA (reference sequence). With 5 bases removed from V and 2 bases from J, the gap between germline ends came to 17 bases. The CDR3 totals 15 residues. CDR3 sequence (DNA): TGCAGTGCTCTGGGGAGCGGATACCCCACAGATACGCAGTATTTT. It translates to CSALGSGYPTDTQYF.

The sample holds one count of this clonotype. V usage is TRBV3-1 and J usage is TRBJ1-2; D ambiguous. V was trimmed by 0 bases and J by 7 bases, leaving 12 bases between them. The CDR3 runs to 14 residues. Germline V gene sequence: CDR1 LGHDT, CDR2 YNNKEL (reference sequence). CDR3 sequence reads: CASSQDETAGGYTF. CDR3 coding DNA: TGTGCCAGCAGCCAAGATGAAACAGCGGGTGGCTACACCTTC. The full variable domain, with the rest looked up from reference TRBV3-1 and TRBJ1-2, is DTAVSQTPKYLVTQMGNDKSIKCEQNLGHDTMYWYKQDSKKFLKIMFSYNNKELIINETVPNRFSPKSPDKAHLNLHINSLELGDSAVYFCASSQDETAGGYTFGSGTRLTVV.

This clonotype was observed a handful of times. A junction boundary mismatches the germline segment, possibly from a read error. The chain uses TRBV27 and TRBJ2-3; 8 bases match TRBD2. CDR1 and CDR2 from the germline V gene are MNHEY and SMNVEV (reference sequence). The length of the CDR3 is 17 residues. DNA of the CDR3: TGTGCCGGCAGTTTTCAGAGACTAGCGACTAGCACAGATACGCAGTATTTT. Amino acid sequence: CAGSFQRLATSTDTQYF.

The chain combines TRBV7-6 with TRBJ2-1; the D is unclear. Trimming stripped 1 base from V and 5 bases from J, with 15 bases between. The CDR3 spans 16 residues. Per germline, CDR1 SGHVS and CDR2 FNYEAQ. The CDR3 DNA follows: TGTGCCAGCAGCTTAGGGGCCCTTGGCGGTCACAATGAGCAGTTCTTC. This codes for CASSLGALGGHNEQFF.

This clonotype has ten or more counts. The chain has TRBV25-1 and TRBJ2-7, with 11 bases aligning to TRBD2. The junction had 7 bases not matched to a gene; V was cut back by 4 bases and J by 5 bases. Germline V gene sequence: CDR1 MGHDK, CDR2 SYGVNS. CDR3 length: 15 amino acids. As DNA, the CDR3 is TGTGCCAGCAGTGTTACTAGCGGGAGTATCGACGAGCAGTACTTC. Amino acid sequence: CASSVTSGSIDEQYF.

The V call is TRBV6-1, the J call TRBJ2-7; D may match TRBD1 or TRBD2 (5 bases each). This CDR3 spans 15 amino acids. The V end lost 8 bases, the J end lost 7 bases, and 24 bases lay between the germline ends. Per the germline V gene, CDR1 is MNHNS and CDR2 is SASEGT. CDR3 sequence (DNA): TGTGCCAGCCTAGGGATCCGGGACCTAAACACTGAGCAGTACTTC. Protein sequence: CASLGIRDLNTEQYF.

Ten or more counts support this clonotype. This chain connects TRBV11-2 to TRBJ2-3; TRBD1 agrees at 7 bases. The CDR3 has 18 residues. Germline CDR1 reads SGHAT; CDR2 reads FQNNGV. Trimming at V came to 1 base and at J to 1 base, leaving 11 bases not matched to a gene. CDR3 sequence: CASSLGPRQGRRTDTQYF. CDR3 coding DNA: TGTGCCAGCAGCTTAGGGCCCCGACAGGGCCGGCGCACAGATACGCAGTATTTT.

This clonotype has a count of ten or more. The chain is built from TRBV5-1 and TRBJ2-3; D not resolved. Germline lookup yields CDR1 SGHRS and CDR2 YFSETQ. Trimming took 1 base from V and 4 from J, leaving 10 bases between them. CDR3 length: 14 amino acids. This chain's CDR3 is CASSLRSHADTQYF. The CDR3 nucleotides are TGCGCCAGCAGCTTGAGGAGTCACGCAGATACGCAGTATTTT. Variable domain in full (rest from reference TRBV5-1 and TRBJ2-3): KAGVTQTPRYLIKTRGQQVTLSCSPISGHRSVSWYQQTPGQGLQFLFEYFSETQRNKGNFPGRFSGRQFSNSRSEMNVSTLELGDSALYLCASSLRSHADTQYFGPGTRLTVL.

This clonotype turned up a few times. This chain uses TRBV6-1 with TRBJ2-6; D possibly corresponds to TRBD2 (5 bases). CDR1 is MNHNS and CDR2 is SASEGT in the germline V gene. The V end was cut by 8 bases, the J end by 0 bases, with 20 bases between. The CDR3 spans 18 residues. The CDR3 reads CASRLLGLPASGANVLTF. DNA for the CDR3: TGTGCCAGCCGCCTCCTAGGACTCCCGGCCTCTGGGGCCAACGTCCTGACTTTC.

This clonotype was counted many times. The genes are TRBV18 and TRBJ1-5; D perhaps matches TRBD1 (5 bases). The CDR3 contains 15 residues. V was pared by 2 bases and J by 3 bases, with 11 bases between. The germline CDR1 and CDR2 sequences are KGHSH and LQKENI. CDR3 bases: TGTGCCAGCTCACCAACCCAGGGCAACAATCAGCCCCAGCATTTT. Its protein product is CASSPTQGNNQPQHF.

This clonotype was detected ten times or more. The chain joins TRBV2 to TRBJ1-1, with D possibly matching TRBD1 (6 bases). The germline V gene encodes CDR1 SNHLY and CDR2 FYNNEI. The length of the CDR3 is 13 residues. Trimming removed 8 bases from V and 11 bases from J, with 21 bases in between. This chain's CDR3 is CASDPGHRSPAFF. The CDR3 nucleotides read TGTGCCAGCGATCCGGGACACCGGTCCCCGGCTTTCTTT.

This clonotype was counted at least ten times. The rearrangement links TRBV30 to TRBJ2-1, with TRBD1 identical over 9 bases. Germline CDR1 is GTSNPN and CDR2 is SVGIG (reference sequence). This CDR3 comprises 13 residues. V was pared by 8 bases and J by 5 bases, with 7 bases of the junction left unmatched. CDR3: CAGDRGRNNEQFF. In nucleotides, the CDR3 is TGTGCCGGCGACAGGGGGAGAAACAATGAGCAGTTCTTC.

Ten or more counts support this clonotype. The V call is TRBV10-3, the J call TRBJ2-3; TRBD2 agrees at 14 bases. The CDR3 extends over 17 amino acids. Germline V lookup: CDR1 ENHRY, CDR2 SYGVKD. With V trimmed by 6 bases and J by 4 bases, 9 bases remained unmatched. The CDR3 loop is CAISSTTGLAGADTQYF. The CDR3 DNA reads TGTGCCATCAGCTCAACCACGGGACTAGCGGGAGCAGATACGCAGTATTTT.

In its sample, this clonotype was seen many times. The V and J genes are TRBV7-3 and TRBJ2-1, with 10 bases matching TRBD2. The CDR3 extends over 19 amino acids. The V and J ends lost 0 bases and 2 bases, in that order; junction bases with no gene match: 10. Germline V gene lookup returns CDR1 SGHTA and CDR2 FQGTGA. CDR3 bases: TGTGCCAGCAGCTTAACGTTCTCAGCCCTAGCGGGAGCCTACAATGAGCAGTTCTTC. Translating it yields CASSLTFSALAGAYNEQFF.